The 15 T cell receptor beta chains listed next were all sequenced from one sample in a study of T cell responses to AZD1222 COVID-19 vaccine. Clones were read by immunoSEQ multiplex PCR, and TCRdb kept only the in-frame ones, dropping some. The sample records about 93,000 clones, roughly 85% being singletons. The starting material was peripheral blood, obtained on day 0 of AZD1222 vaccination. The source of these receptors is an adult in good health.

The chain links TRBV3-1 (or the pseudogene TRBV3-2) to TRBJ1-1; D possibly corresponds to TRBD1 (5 bases). This CDR3 comprises 14 residues. CDR1 is LGHDT, CDR2 YNNKEL, per germline (reference sequence). V lost 0 bases and J 8 bases, leaving 13 bases between the germline ends. The CDR3 reads CASSQENGGEEAFF. Here the CDR3 DNA reads TGTGCCAGCAGCCAAGAAAACGGAGGGGAAGAAGCTTTCTTT.

The chain uses TRBV3-1 (or the pseudogene TRBV3-2) and TRBJ2-3; D unresolved. CDR3 length: 11 residues. Trimming removed 3 bases at V and 6 bases at J, with 4 bases between. Germline V lookup: CDR1 LGHDT, CDR2 YNNKEL (reference sequence). The CDR3 loop reads CASSHSDTQYF. DNA of the CDR3: TGTGCCAGCAGCCACTCGGATACGCAGTATTTT.

The rearrangement joins TRBV18 to TRBJ2-1; 10 bases fit TRBD2. The CDR3 covers 13 residues. With V trimmed by 4 bases and J by 12 bases, 6 bases remained unmatched. Germline-derived CDR1 and CDR2 are KGHSH and LQKENI. For the CDR3, the DNA is TGTGCCAGCTCACAATCGGAGCGGGAGGGGCAGTTCTTC. This gives the protein CASSQSEREGQFF.

The V and J genes are TRBV10-3 and TRBJ1-5; D is possibly TRBD1 (5 bases). Trimming cost V 0 bases and J 4 bases, with 10 bases left between them. Germline CDR1 reads ENHRY; CDR2 reads SYGVKD. The CDR3 is made up of 15 amino acids. CDR3 protein: CAISESIWGNQPQHF. The CDR3 DNA reads as TGTGCCATCAGTGAGTCGATTTGGGGGAATCAGCCCCAGCATTTT.

The chain carries TRBV5-4 and TRBJ2-7; the D gene could be TRBD1 or TRBD2 (6 bases each). Trimming shortened V by 4 bases and J by 1 base, and 21 bases separated the two germline ends. The germline CDR1 and CDR2 sequences are SGHNT and YYREEE (reference sequence). The CDR3 contains 17 residues. In nucleotides, the CDR3 is TGTGCCAGCAGCCCTTTGACCGGGGGCCTAACTTCCTACGAGCAGTACTTC. Protein sequence: CASSPLTGGLTSYEQYF.

This chain connects TRBV5-6 to TRBJ1-1, with D perhaps TRBD1 (6 bases). V was shortened by 4 bases and J by 8 bases, with 15 bases between the two germline ends. The CDR3 extends over 13 amino acids. Germline CDR1 is SGHDT and CDR2 is YYEEEE. CDR3 sequence (DNA): TGTGCCAGCAGCAGAGAACAGGGAGGGGAAGCTTTCTTT. It yields the protein CASSREQGGEAFF.

The J gene is TRBJ2-1, the V gene TRBV7-7; TRBD1 agrees at 9 bases. With V trimmed by 5 bases and J by 6 bases, 8 bases remained unmatched. Germline assignment: CDR1 SSHAT and CDR2 FNYEAQ (reference sequence). The CDR3 covers 15 residues. The CDR3 loop is CASSTAGTGINEQFF. CDR3 bases: TGTGCCAGCAGCACCGCCGGGACAGGGATCAATGAGCAGTTCTTC.

This clone appeared once. The CDR3 reads CASSLLRGTADTEAFF. The CDR3 DNA reads TGCGCCAGCAGCTTGCTACGTGGGACCGCCGACACTGAAGCTTTCTTT. The V call is TRBV5-1, the J call TRBJ1-1; TRBD1 might be the D (5 bases). Trimming stripped 1 base from V and 3 bases from J, with 16 bases between. The CDR3 covers 16 residues. The germline CDR1 and CDR2 sequences are SGHRS and YFSETQ.

V gene TRBV5-1 combines with J gene TRBJ1-6; the D gene is possibly TRBD1 (5 bases). This CDR3 spans 14 amino acids. Per germline, CDR1 SGHRS and CDR2 YFSETQ. Trimming left V 1 base short and J 9 bases short, with 11 bases between. CDR3 sequence (DNA): TGCGCCAGCAGCTTGCAGGGTAGCGGTTCACCCCTCCACTTT. Its protein is CASSLQGSGSPLHF.

The chain combines TRBV19 with TRBJ2-5; 7 bases are a match to TRBD2. This CDR3 is built from 15 residues. Trimming removed 4 bases from V and 5 bases from J; junction bases left unmatched: 10. Germline V gives CDR1 LNHDA, CDR2 SQIVND (reference sequence). The CDR3 reads CASSNLTSGRETQYF. Here the CDR3 DNA reads TGTGCCAGTAGTAACCTAACGTCCGGGAGGGAGACCCAGTACTTC.

The rearrangement uses TRBV27 and TRBJ1-5; possibly TRBD1 for D (5 bases). V gave up 10 bases and J gave up 4 bases, with 17 bases separating them. CDR1 MNHEY and CDR2 SMNVEV come from the germline V gene (reference sequence). This CDR3 is built from 14 residues. The CDR3 DNA is TGTGCCACCTCCCGCCGGGGCATAAATCAGCCCCAGCATTTT. This codes for CATSRRGINQPQHF.

This sequence joins TRBV11-2 and TRBJ1-1, with D unresolved. Trimming removed 3 bases from V and 0 bases from J, with 11 bases in between. The CDR3 is made up of 15 amino acids. Germline assignment: CDR1 SGHAT and CDR2 FQNNGV. The CDR3 DNA reads TGTGCCAGCAGCTTCCTCGACCACCTGAACACTGAAGCTTTCTTT. Translated: CASSFLDHLNTEAFF.

The chain has TRBV9 and TRBJ1-1; no reliable D call. The V gene's germline CDR1 is SGDLS and CDR2 YYNGEE. CDR3 size: 13 residues. Deletions cut 2 bases from V and 4 bases from J, with 9 bases between. CDR3 in amino acids: CASSVRGGTEAFF. CDR3 nucleotides: TGTGCCAGCAGCGTTAGAGGCGGCACTGAAGCTTTCTTT.

This clone was observed a few times. The rearrangement uses TRBV5-1 and TRBJ2-7; 9 positions agree with TRBD1. CDR1 is SGHRS and CDR2 is YFSETQ in the germline V gene. With 4 bases clipped from V and 9 bases from J, the junction kept 11 bases outside the gene matches. The length of the CDR3 is 14 residues. The CDR3 sequence: CASSPGTGSLGQYF. The CDR3, as DNA: TGCGCCAGCAGCCCCGGGACAGGGTCACTAGGGCAGTACTTC.

V and J are TRBV13 and TRBJ1-3; unclear D gene. The CDR3 runs 13 residues. Germline values: CDR1 PRHDT, CDR2 FYEKMQ (reference sequence). V was clipped by 3 bases and J by 0 bases, with 3 bases between them. This CDR3 is CASSFYSGNTIYF. CDR3 nucleotide sequence: TGTGCCAGCAGCTTTTACTCTGGAAACACCATATATTTT.